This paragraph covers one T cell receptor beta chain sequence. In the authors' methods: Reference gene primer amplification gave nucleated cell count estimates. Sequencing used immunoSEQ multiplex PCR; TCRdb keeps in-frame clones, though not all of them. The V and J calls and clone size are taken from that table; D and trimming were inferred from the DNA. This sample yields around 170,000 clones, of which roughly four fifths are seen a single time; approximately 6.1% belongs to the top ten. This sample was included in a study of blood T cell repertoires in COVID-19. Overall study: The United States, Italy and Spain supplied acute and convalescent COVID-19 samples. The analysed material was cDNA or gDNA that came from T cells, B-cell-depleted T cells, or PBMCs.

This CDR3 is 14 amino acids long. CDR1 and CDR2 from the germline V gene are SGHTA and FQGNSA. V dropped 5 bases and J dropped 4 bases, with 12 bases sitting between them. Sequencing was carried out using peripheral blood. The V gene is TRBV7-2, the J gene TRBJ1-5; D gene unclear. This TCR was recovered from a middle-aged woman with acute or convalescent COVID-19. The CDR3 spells CASSPYLQNQPQHF. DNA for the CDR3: TGTGCCAGCAGCCCCTACCTCCAAAATCAGCCCCAGCATTTT. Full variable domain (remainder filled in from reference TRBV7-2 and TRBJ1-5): GAGVSQSPSNKVTEKGKDVELRCDPISGHTALYWYRQSLGQGLEFLIYFQGNSAPDKSGLPSDRFSAERTGGSVSTLTIQRTQQEDSAVYLCASSPYLQNQPQHFGDGTRLSIL.